Presented here are 26 T cell receptor beta chains from one specimen sequenced in a study of vaccination and CD4 T cells after COVID-19 (dated by TCRdb to between 2022 and 2023). The treatment or condition label, read with the paper, signifies: roughly nine-day PBMC culture with coronavirus spike peptide pools or control peptides (ViraFEST assay). The library was produced with PCR. Sequencing was carried out with an Illumina iSeq 100. TCR sequencing of DNA from cultured CD4+ T cells used the Oncomine TCR Beta short-read assay at the Johns Hopkins FTIC core. Clones were called with MiXCR by TCRdb after fastp trimmed the public reads at Q25, and only in-frame beta chains were retained. Records with the same CDR3 protein are collapsed into one entry carrying the most frequent genes and DNA. This sample has 6,000 to 8,500 distinct CDR3 sequences in its table, and 61% of those were observed once. The top ten hold 34% of the sample.

Their antigens are not known. The source material was CD4+ T cells from blood, cultured in vitro. The origin of the receptors is a human donor who had recovered from COVID-19.

As regards this clonotype: Relative to the germline gene, one junction end is altered; a read error may explain this. V gene TRBV5-4 combines with J gene TRBJ1-5, with 9 bases that match TRBD1. The germline V gene has CDR1 SGHNT and CDR2 YYREEE (reference sequence). The CDR3 runs 13 residues. As DNA, the CDR3 is TGCGCCAGCAGCCCCGGACAGGGGAAGCCCCAGCATTTT. This encodes CASSPGQGKPQHF.

V and J are TRBV6-1 and TRBJ1-6, with 7 nucleotides matching TRBD1. Germline V CDR1 and CDR2: MNHNS, SASEGT. The J segment lost 8 bases and the V segment lost 10 bases, leaving 8 bases of the junction unmatched. This CDR3 spans 13 amino acids. The CDR3 nucleotides read TGTGCCACCGCAACAGGGGTTCATTCACCCCTCCACTTT. It yields the protein CATATGVHSPLHF.

In this sample, this clonotype turned up a few times. V gene TRBV20-1 combines with J gene TRBJ2-4; 10 bases map to TRBD1. Germline CDR1 and CDR2: DFQATT and SNEGSKA (reference sequence). The CDR3 is made up of 13 amino acids. The J segment lost 7 bases and the V segment lost 6 bases, leaving 6 bases of the junction unmatched. The CDR3 region is CSARQGAQNIQYF. Here the CDR3 DNA reads TGCAGTGCCAGACAGGGGGCACAGAACATTCAGTACTTC.

The sample holds a few counts of this clonotype. The rearrangement links TRBV30 to TRBJ2-7; no definite D call. The CDR3 loop spans 15 amino acids. Germline CDR1 GTSNPN, CDR2 SVGIG (reference sequence). Trimming took 1 base from V and 2 from J, leaving 15 bases between them. DNA for the CDR3: TGTGCCTGGAGTGGGGGTTACGCCTTTACCTACGAGCAGTACTTC. Protein sequence: CAWSGGYAFTYEQYF.

This chain joins TRBV6-1 and TRBJ1-2; possible D gene TRBD1, 5 bases. This CDR3 contains 15 residues. With 7 bases removed from V and 0 bases from J, the gap between germline ends came to 15 bases. CDR1 and CDR2 from the germline V gene are MNHNS and SASEGT. The CDR3 sequence is CASTPSRGANYGYTF. The CDR3, as DNA: TGTGCCAGCACTCCCAGTAGAGGGGCTAACTATGGCTACACCTTC.

This clonotype was found a few times. This chain connects TRBV6-1 to TRBJ1-1; D gene uncertain. There are 16 residues in the CDR3. CDR1 is MNHNS and CDR2 is SASEGT in the germline V gene. Trimming took off 6 bases at V and 0 bases at J, with 17 bases between the two ends. The CDR3 protein is CASSISFRLMNTEAFF. The DNA of the CDR3 is TGTGCCAGCAGCATATCCTTCCGGTTAATGAACACTGAAGCTTTCTTT.

The J gene is TRBJ1-2, the V gene TRBV19; 11 bases line up with TRBD1. CDR3 length equals 15 residues. Germline CDR1 is LNHDA and CDR2 is SQIVND (reference sequence). With 3 bases clipped from V and 5 bases from J, the junction kept 5 bases outside the gene matches. This chain's CDR3 is CASSMAGTGGYGYTF. The CDR3 DNA reads as TGTGCCAGTAGTATGGCCGGGACAGGGGGGTATGGCTACACCTTC.

The V and J genes are TRBV6-1 and TRBJ1-5; 7 bases match TRBD1. CDR1 and CDR2 (germline): MNHNS, SASEGT. The ends lost 5 bases at V and 5 bases at J; junction bases unmatched: 9. The CDR3 has 15 amino acids. DNA for the CDR3: TGTGCCAGCAGTACCGACAGGGCGGGCGATCAGCCCCAGCATTTT. Translation gives CASSTDRAGDQPQHF.

This clonotype turned up a few times. CDR3 nucleotide sequence: TGTGCCATCAGTCCGACAGGGAAGGACGGCTACACCTTC. It yields the protein CAISPTGKDGYTF. This chain links TRBV10-3 with TRBJ1-2; TRBD1 matches at 7 bases. The CDR3 length is 13 residues. Germline CDR1 ENHRY, CDR2 SYGVKD. V lost 5 bases to trimming and J lost 8 bases; unmatched junction nucleotides: 8.

This rearrangement joins TRBV21-1 to TRBJ1-5; the D call TRBD1 from the table was never checked on the DNA. TRBV21-1 has pseudogene status. The CDR3 totals 17 residues. CDR3 region: CASSRGPDRDSNQPQHF. The CDR3 bases are TGTGCCAGCAGCAGGGGACCGGACAGGGATAGCAATCAGCCCCAGCATTTT.

The table lists this clonotype with a count of one. The V and J genes are TRBV5-1 and TRBJ2-1, with D perhaps TRBD2 (5 bases). The length of the CDR3 is 11 residues. V lost 5 bases to trimming and J lost 7 bases, with 7 bases between them. From germline, CDR1 is SGHRS and CDR2 YFSETQ. The CDR3 nucleotides read TGCGCCAGCAGTACGGGGAATGAGCAGTTCTTC. Translation gives CASSTGNEQFF.

The rearrangement uses TRBV20-1 and TRBJ1-3; D is unresolved. Trimming took off 3 bases at V and 2 bases at J, with 11 bases between the two ends. The germline CDR1 and CDR2 sequences are DFQATT and SNEGSKA (reference sequence). The CDR3 is made up of 14 amino acids. The CDR3 loop reads CSARGAGAGNTIYF. The CDR3 nucleotides are TGCAGTGCTAGGGGTGCAGGTGCTGGAAACACCATATATTTT.

The rearrangement links TRBV28 to TRBJ1-4, with a tentative D call TRBD1 (5 bases). Germline V lookup: CDR1 MDHEN, CDR2 SYDVKM. V was pared by 5 bases and J by 7 bases, with 17 bases between. This CDR3 is built from 15 residues. The CDR3 reads CASSTFVRGLEKLFF. CDR3 DNA sequence: TGTGCCAGCAGTACATTTGTGAGGGGCCTTGAAAAACTGTTTTTT.

The chain couples TRBV6-1 to TRBJ2-4; possible D gene TRBD1, 6 bases. This CDR3 comprises 13 residues. Trimming pared 6 bases from V and 9 bases from J, leaving 15 bases between. The germline CDR1 and CDR2 sequences are MNHNS and SASEGT. The CDR3 loop is CASSSDRVSIQYF. Here the CDR3 DNA reads TGTGCCAGCAGCTCGGACAGAGTTAGCATTCAGTACTTC.

This clonotype was counted a few times. CDR3: CASSFLRGGNSPLHF. CDR3 nucleotide sequence: TGTGCCAGCAGTTTCCTCCGGGGTGGGAATTCACCCCTCCACTTT. The chain has TRBV27 and TRBJ1-6; D gene ambiguous. The germline V and J ends were trimmed by 3 bases and 7 bases, with 13 bases remaining between them. The germline V gene has CDR1 MNHEY and CDR2 SMNVEV (reference sequence). The CDR3 runs 15 residues.

The genes are TRBV20-1 and TRBJ1-2; D ambiguous. Germline CDR1 and CDR2: DFQATT and SNEGSKA (reference sequence). V lost 3 bases and J 5 bases, leaving 16 bases between the germline ends. The CDR3 has 14 residues. The CDR3 DNA reads TGCAGTGCTAGTAGTACGGGTCCTCAATATGGCTACACCTTC. Residues: CSASSTGPQYGYTF.

Only one count was recorded for this clonotype. CDR3 residues: CASSLEGQYGYTF. The DNA of the CDR3 is TGCGCCAGCAGCTTGGAGGGACAGTATGGCTACACCTTC. The rearrangement links TRBV5-1 to TRBJ1-2, with 7 bases aligning to TRBD1. The CDR3 spans 13 residues. V shed 0 bases and J 5 bases; nucleotides not matched to a gene: 1. CDR1 SGHRS and CDR2 YFSETQ come from the germline V gene.

The CDR3 DNA reads TGTGCCAGCAGTTACTTAGAACACCTCTACACCTTC. Protein: CASSYLEHLYTF. The V and J genes are TRBV6-5 and TRBJ1-2; D is unclear. This CDR3 contains 12 residues. The V end lost 1 base, the J end lost 10 bases, and 10 bases lay between the germline ends. Germline V gene lookup returns CDR1 MNHEY and CDR2 SVGAGI.

V and J are TRBV27 and TRBJ2-3; 10 bases are shared with TRBD2. V dropped 4 bases and J dropped 4; count of bases not matched to a gene: 14. CDR1 is MNHEY and CDR2 is SMNVEV in the germline V gene (reference sequence). The CDR3 extends over 18 amino acids. The CDR3 protein is CASSSYPQREGLSDTQYF. CDR3 nucleotide sequence: TGTGCCAGCAGTTCCTACCCCCAGCGGGAGGGCTTGTCAGATACGCAGTATTTT.

This clonotype appeared a few times. The chain links TRBV27 to TRBJ1-2; D gene ambiguous. Germline V gives CDR1 MNHEY, CDR2 SMNVEV (reference sequence). The CDR3 is made up of 13 amino acids. Trimming cost V 5 bases and J 3 bases, with 10 bases left between them. CDR3 in DNA: TGTGCCAGCAGTAGTCAGTTCTACTATGGCTACACCTTC. It is translated as CASSSQFYYGYTF.

The table lists this clonotype with a few counts. The chain combines TRBV15 with TRBJ2-3, with 8 bases that match TRBD1. The CDR3 covers 16 residues. The V segment lost 0 bases and the J segment 1 base; nucleotides outside the gene matches: 3. From germline, CDR1 is LNHNV and CDR2 YYDKDF (reference sequence). Here the CDR3 DNA reads TGTGCCACCAGCAGAGATGCGGGACAGGGCACAGATACGCAGTATTTT. Protein: CATSRDAGQGTDTQYF.

The rearrangement uses TRBV20-1 and TRBJ2-6; D remains ambiguous. The V gene lost 6 bases and the J gene lost 0 bases, with 9 bases spanning the gap. The length of the CDR3 is 14 residues. Germline V gene sequence: CDR1 DFQATT, CDR2 SNEGSKA (reference sequence). CDR3 coding DNA: TGCAGTGCCGGGTTTTCCTCTGGGGCCAACGTCCTGACTTTC. Protein product: CSAGFSSGANVLTF.

This clonotype was counted only a few times. The V gene is TRBV20-1, the J gene TRBJ1-2; no clear D gene. The CDR3 runs to 14 residues. The V and J ends lost 0 bases and 4 bases respectively, with 12 bases between them. Germline V gene data show CDR1 as DFQATT and CDR2 as SNEGSKA (reference sequence). CDR3 protein: CSARDRPDSYGYTF. The DNA of the CDR3 is TGCAGTGCTAGAGATAGGCCCGACTCCTATGGCTACACCTTC.

The J gene is TRBJ1-1, the V gene TRBV7-9; possible D gene TRBD1, 5 bases. V was cut by 5 bases and J by 4 bases, with 14 bases left in between. This CDR3 is built from 14 residues. CDR1 is SEHNR and CDR2 is FQNEAQ in the germline V gene (reference sequence). CDR3 DNA sequence: TGTGCCAGCAGCCAAGGCGGGGGGTTCACTGAAGCTTTCTTT. Translating it yields CASSQGGGFTEAFF.

This clonotype was seen more than once but under ten times. V gene TRBV6-1 combines with J gene TRBJ1-1; tentatively, D is TRBD1 (5 bases). Germline CDR1 reads MNHNS; CDR2 reads SASEGT. Trimming cost V 6 bases and J 3 bases, with 11 bases left between them. CDR3 length: 13 residues. The CDR3 region is CASRRGSDTEAFF. In nucleotides, the CDR3 is TGTGCCAGCAGGCGGGGGTCGGACACTGAAGCTTTCTTT.

This chain links TRBV5-1 with TRBJ2-3; 7 nucleotides line up with TRBD2. The CDR3 runs to 16 residues. Germline V gene data show CDR1 as SGHRS and CDR2 as YFSETQ. V lost 3 bases and J lost 4; bases outside the gene matches: 11. The CDR3 loop is CASSSGPGGSADTQYF. The DNA for the CDR3 is TGCGCCAGCAGCTCTGGGCCGGGCGGGAGCGCAGATACGCAGTATTTT.